This T cell receptor beta chain was sequenced for a study of regulatory T cells in long-lasting Graves disease. Findings and caveats of the study: Persistent disease preferred TRBV28, TRBJ1-2 and TRBJ2-5.

Remarks on this clonotype: No antigen is known for it.

Construction of the TCR beta libraries employed iRepertoire HTBI primers in conjunction with Arm-PCR of CDR3 regions. MiXCR, applied by TCRdb to the multiplex PCR reads, yields one record per CDR3 protein. The sample has about 400,000 distinct CDR3 sequences; approximately 15% are singletons. The V end was cut by 5 bases, the J end by 7 bases, with 11 bases between. Germline V lookup: CDR1 LNHDA, CDR2 SQIVND (reference sequence). The CDR3 runs 12 residues. Time point meaning: newly diagnosed GD, antithyroid drugs for less than 3 months. Scientists built the TCR library using RNA that was extracted from PBMCs. American Thyroid Association guidelines defined Graves' disease diagnosis. One endocrinology department in Xi'an, China, was where patients came from. This same sample was also taken into another study, of T cells in Graves' hyperthyroidism and ophthalmopathy.

This sequence was found in a woman aged 40 to 55 with Graves disease. The chain carries TRBV19 and TRBJ1-1, with a possible D match to TRBD1 (6 bases). The source was peripheral blood mononuclear cells (PBMCs), collected at new diagnosis, from a patient treated with antithyroid drugs. CDR3 region: CASSLGGHEAFF. CDR3 sequence (DNA): TGTGCCAGTAGTTTGGGGGGGCATGAAGCTTTCTTT.